These T cell receptor beta chains were read from a single sample in a study of blood T cell repertoires in COVID-19. Profiled with immunoSEQ multiplex PCR; TCRdb holds only in-frame clones, not every one. The data contain fewer than 300,000 clones, approximately 85% of them singletons. Sample: peripheral blood. The receptors shown here come from a man aged 50-60 years with active or convalescent COVID-19. Both conserved end residues are part of each CDR3. A D gene is named only where the DNA matches it firmly. Rows may omit the clone size; those that give it use once, few, many or a size class.

J gene,D gene,clone size,V gene,CDR3 DNA,CDR3 protein
TRBJ2-7,NA,NA,TRBV28,TGTGCCAGCCAACAGGGGGGGGACTACGAGCAGTACTTC,CASQQGGDYEQYF
TRBJ2-7,TRBD2,NA,TRBV7-8,TGTGCCAGCAGCCCGGGGACTAGCGGGAGGGCCTACGAGCAGTACTTC,CASSPGTSGRAYEQYF
TRBJ2-1,TRBD2,NA,TRBV2,TGTGCCAGCAGTGAATTAGCGGGAGCCTACAATGAGCAGTTCTTC,CASSELAGAYNEQFF
TRBJ2-7,TRBD2,NA,TRBV7-2,TGTGCCAGCAGCTTAGCGCAGACTAGCGGGAGAAACGAGCAGTACTTC,CASSLAQTSGRNEQYF
TRBJ1-4,NA,NA,TRBV21-1,TGTGCCAGCATCTCACAGGGGAAGAGTGAAAAACTGTTTTTT,CASISQGKSEKLFF
TRBJ1-3,NA,once,TRBV6-5,TGTGCCAGCAGTTTCAGGGGTCGTGGAAACACCATATATTTT,CASSFRGRGNTIYF
TRBJ2-1,TRBD2,few,TRBV7-9,TGTGCCAGCAGCTCGGGGGGGACTAGCTTCTCCTACAATGAGCAGTTCTTC,CASSSGGTSFSYNEQFF
TRBJ2-3,TRBD2,once,TRBV5-1,TGCGCCAGCAGCTTGTTCACTAGCGGTTCCACAGATACGCAGTATTTT,CASSLFTSGSTDTQYF
TRBJ1-3,TRBD1,NA,TRBV6-5,TGTGCCAGCACCCGGGACAGGGTGGCTGGAAACACCATATATTTT,CASTRDRVAGNTIYF
TRBJ1-6,TRBD1,NA,TRBV27,TGTGCCAGCAGTTCTCTCCGACAGGGCCTTACGAGCTCCTATAATTCACCCCTCCACTTT,CASSSLRQGLTSSYNSPLHF
TRBJ2-3,TRBD1,NA,TRBV7-3,TGTGCCAGCAGCTTGGACAGGGCAGGAGATACGCAGTATTTT,CASSLDRAGDTQYF
TRBJ1-4,NA,once,TRBV5-6,TGTGCCAGCAGCTTGCGGGGGATTGCAACTAATGAAAAACTGTTTTTT,CASSLRGIATNEKLFF
TRBJ1-2,NA,NA,TRBV19,NA,CASRDRVSGPVSLLYGYTF
TRBJ2-1,NA,NA,TRBV11-2,TGTGCCAGCAGCCCCTCCTTGACAGGGACTGACAATGAGCAGTTCTTC,CASSPSLTGTDNEQFF
TRBJ1-1,NA,once,TRBV20-1,TGCAGTGGTCTTAGGGAGGATGAAGCTTTCTTT,CSGLREDEAFF
TRBJ1-2,NA,NA,TRBV29-1,TGCAGCGTTGAAAGTAGACAGCCATATGGCTACACCTTC,CSVESRQPYGYTF
TRBJ1-2,NA,once,TRBV25-1,TGTGCCAGCAGTCGGACAGCTAACTATGGCTACACCTTC,CASSRTANYGYTF
TRBJ2-7,TRBD2,NA,TRBV6-5,TGTGCCAGCAGTTCCCGAGGGGCTAGCGGAGCCTACGAGCAGTACTTC,CASSSRGASGAYEQYF
TRBJ2-1,TRBD2,NA,TRBV9,TGTGCCAGCAGCGTAGGGGAGACTAGCGGGATGATTGAGCAGTTCTTC,CASSVGETSGMIEQFF
TRBJ2-5,NA,NA,TRBV9,TGTGCCAGCAGCACCCACCCGGGAACCTCAGAGACCCAGTACTTC,CASSTHPGTSETQYF
TRBJ1-2,TRBD1,NA,TRBV9,TGTGCCAGCAGCGTAGCGACCGGGGGACAGGTTGGCTACACCTTC,CASSVATGGQVGYTF
TRBJ1-4,NA,NA,TRBV5-1,TGCGCCAGCAGCTTAGCTTATAATGAAAAACTGTTTTTT,CASSLAYNEKLFF
TRBJ2-5,NA,NA,TRBV5-1,TGCGCCAGCAGCTTGGCCTTTGAGACCCAGTACTTC,CASSLAFETQYF
TRBJ1-6,NA,few,TRBV27,TGTGCCAGCAGTCCCACAGCTCGGGGCTATAATTCACCCCTCCACTTT,CASSPTARGYNSPLHF
TRBJ1-1,NA,NA,TRBV19,TGTGCCAGTCGTATAGGGGGGGGAGAAGCTTTCTTT,CASRIGGGEAFF
TRBJ1-1,TRBD1,once,TRBV12-3/TRBV12-4,TGTGCCAGCAGTTTACACGGGACAGGGGAGGCTTTCTTT,CASSLHGTGEAFF
TRBJ1-2,TRBD1,NA,TRBV27,TGTGCCAGCAGTTTAGGGACAGGGATTCCGGATGGCTACACCTTC,CASSLGTGIPDGYTF
TRBJ2-3,NA,NA,TRBV4-2,TGTGCCAGCAGCCAAGACGACACCTTTCTGGCAGATACGCAGTATTTT,CASSQDDTFLADTQYF
TRBJ2-3,TRBD2,NA,TRBV5-1,TGCGCCAGCAGCTTGAACCTAGGACTAGCGGGAGGTACAGATACGCAGTATTTT,CASSLNLGLAGGTDTQYF
TRBJ2-7,NA,NA,TRBV6-6,TGTGCCAGCAGTCCCGGGAGTCTGATGGCCTACGAGCAGTACTTC,CASSPGSLMAYEQYF
TRBJ2-2,NA,NA,TRBV7-9,TGTGCCAGCACCCTAGGGTCAGGGGTCGGCACCGGGGAGCTGTTTTTT,CASTLGSGVGTGELFF
TRBJ2-1,NA,NA,TRBV9,TGTGCCAGCAGCAACCCGGTCGGCGGCAATGAGCAGTTCTTC,CASSNPVGGNEQFF
TRBJ1-4,TRBD1,many,TRBV2,TGTGCCAGCAGCCTAACCGGGACAGCCGTTTTT,CASSLTGTAVF
TRBJ1-2,NA,NA,TRBV3-1/TRBV3-2,TGTGCCAGCAGCCAGACCACAGGGTACGGCTACACCTTC,CASSQTTGYGYTF
TRBJ1-5,NA,NA,TRBV19,TGTGCCAGTAGTATAGATCCAGGGGATCAGCCCCAGCATTTT,CASSIDPGDQPQHF
TRBJ2-1,TRBD1,NA,TRBV7-9,TGTGCCAGCAGCCCACGGGCCGGGACAGGGATAGATGAGCAGTTCTTC,CASSPRAGTGIDEQFF
TRBJ1-3,NA,few,TRBV5-1,TGCGCCAGCAGTCCTGGACAGCCTGGAAACACCATATATTTT,CASSPGQPGNTIYF
TRBJ2-3,NA,NA,TRBV5-1,TGCGCCAGCAGCCCCACCGGGACACAAGCAATCTTAGATACGCAGTATTTT,CASSPTGTQAILDTQYF
TRBJ2-1,TRBD2,NA,TRBV28,TGTGCCAGCGGGACTGCGGGAGTAGCGGTCCCTACTCTCGGTGAGCAGTTCTTC,CASGTAGVAVPTLGEQFF
TRBJ2-5,TRBD1,NA,TRBV27,TGTGCCAGCAGTTTAGGCCCCCCGGACAGGGGGTTGGAGACCCAGTACTTC,CASSLGPPDRGLETQYF
TRBJ2-2,NA,NA,TRBV27,TGTGCCAGCAGTTTAAGCCGTTTCAGGGCCTTGAACACCGGGGAGCTGTTTTTT,CASSLSRFRALNTGELFF
TRBJ2-7,NA,NA,TRBV7-9,TGTGCCAGCAGCCCTCTAAGGGAATGGAGGGAGCAGTACTTC,CASSPLREWREQYF
TRBJ1-3,NA,NA,TRBV5-6,TGTGCCAGCAGCTTGGGGCAGGCTGGGAACACCATATATTTT,CASSLGQAGNTIYF
TRBJ2-1,NA,NA,TRBV5-4,TGTGCCAGCAGCCTTTCTCCGGGTGAGACCAATGAGCAGTTCTTC,CASSLSPGETNEQFF
TRBJ1-2,NA,NA,TRBV7-2,TGTGCCAGCAGCCGGGGATCAGGCGTCTATGGCTACACCTTC,CASSRGSGVYGYTF
TRBJ1-1,NA,few,TRBV9,TGTGCCAGCAGCCTACACGGGGGGGCTGGCACTGAAGCTTTCTTT,CASSLHGGAGTEAFF
TRBJ2-7,NA,NA,TRBV27,TGTGCCAGCAGTTTAAGCAGGGTCAAGGACGAGCAGTACTTC,CASSLSRVKDEQYF
TRBJ2-7,NA,once,TRBV5-6,TGTGCCAGCAGCTTGGTGGGGGCAGGGGAGCAGTACTTC,CASSLVGAGEQYF
TRBJ1-5,NA,NA,TRBV2,TGTGCCAGCAGTGGTAGGAGGGACCAGCCCCAGCATTTT,CASSGRRDQPQHF
TRBJ1-6,NA,NA,TRBV18,TGTGCCAGCTCACCAGAAGGACAGCTTAATAATTCACCCCTCCACTTT,CASSPEGQLNNSPLHF
TRBJ2-1,TRBD2,once,TRBV29-1,TGCAGCGTTGGGGGACTAGCGGATTACAATGAGCAGTTCTTC,CSVGGLADYNEQFF
TRBJ1-1,NA,NA,TRBV19,TGTGCCAGTAGTGCCGACAGTCGCCTGAACACTGAAGCTTTCTTT,CASSADSRLNTEAFF
TRBJ1-4,TRBD1,NA,TRBV4-2,TGTGCCAGCAGCCAAGCCCCGGGGACAGGGGATGAAAAACTGTTTTTT,CASSQAPGTGDEKLFF
TRBJ1-1,NA,once,TRBV19,TGTGCCAGTAGTATAAATGGCAGGGGCAAACCTGAAGCTTTCTTT,CASSINGRGKPEAFF
TRBJ1-5,NA,NA,TRBV9,TGTGCCAGCAGCGTAGGCGCTCTTGATCAGCCCCAGCATTTT,CASSVGALDQPQHF
TRBJ2-1,TRBD2,NA,TRBV5-6,TGTGCCAGCAGCGCTAGCGGCCTCTCCTACAATGAGCAGTTCTTC,CASSASGLSYNEQFF
TRBJ2-1,TRBD2,NA,TRBV30,TGTGCCTGGAGCCCCCGGACTAGCGGGAGGCCAGTCTACAATGAGCAGTTCTTC,CAWSPRTSGRPVYNEQFF
TRBJ2-2,NA,NA,TRBV5-4,TGTGCCAGCAGCTATCCCCTGGGCATAAGCACCGGGGAGCTGTTTTTT,CASSYPLGISTGELFF
TRBJ2-5,NA,NA,TRBV6-1,TGTGCCAGCAGTGAAGCATTACAAGAGACCCAGTACTTC,CASSEALQETQYF
TRBJ1-1,NA,NA,TRBV29-1,TGCAGCGTTGAGAGGGCGAACACTGAAGCTTTCTTT,CSVERANTEAFF